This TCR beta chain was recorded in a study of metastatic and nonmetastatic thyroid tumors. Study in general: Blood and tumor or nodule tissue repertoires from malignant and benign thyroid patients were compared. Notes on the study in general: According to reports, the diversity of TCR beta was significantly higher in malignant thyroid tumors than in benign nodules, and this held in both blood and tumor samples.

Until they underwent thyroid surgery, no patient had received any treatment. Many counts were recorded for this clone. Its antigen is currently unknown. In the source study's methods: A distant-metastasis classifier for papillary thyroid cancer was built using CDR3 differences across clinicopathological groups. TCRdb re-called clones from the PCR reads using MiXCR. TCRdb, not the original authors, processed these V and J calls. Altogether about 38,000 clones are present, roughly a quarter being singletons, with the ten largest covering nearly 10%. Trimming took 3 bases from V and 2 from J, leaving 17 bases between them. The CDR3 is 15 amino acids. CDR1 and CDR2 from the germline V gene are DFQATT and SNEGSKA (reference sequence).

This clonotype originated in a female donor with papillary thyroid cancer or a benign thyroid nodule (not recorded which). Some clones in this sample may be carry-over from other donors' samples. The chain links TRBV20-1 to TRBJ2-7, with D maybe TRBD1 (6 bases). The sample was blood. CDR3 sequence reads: CSASPGRTAAYEQYF. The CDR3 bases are TGCAGTGCTAGCCCGGGAAGGACAGCCGCCTACGAGCAGTACTTC.